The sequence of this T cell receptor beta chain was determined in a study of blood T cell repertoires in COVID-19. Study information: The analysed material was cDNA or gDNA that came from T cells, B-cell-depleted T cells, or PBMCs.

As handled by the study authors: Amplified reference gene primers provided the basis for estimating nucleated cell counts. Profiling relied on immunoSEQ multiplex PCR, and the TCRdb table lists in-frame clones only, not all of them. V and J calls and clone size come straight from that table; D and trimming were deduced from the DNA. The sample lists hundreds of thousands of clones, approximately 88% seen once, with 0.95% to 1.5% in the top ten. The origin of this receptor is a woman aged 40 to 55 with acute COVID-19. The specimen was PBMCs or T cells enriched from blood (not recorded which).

The CDR3 DNA is TGTGCCAGCAGGTTGACAGGGTTTGACAATGAGCAGTTCTTC. Encoded protein: CASRLTGFDNEQFF. The V and J genes are TRBV27 and TRBJ2-1; TRBD1 aligns across 7 bases. The CDR3 consists of 14 residues. In germline, CDR1 is MNHEY, CDR2 SMNVEV (reference sequence). The trim removed 6 bases at V and 5 bases at J, leaving 7 bases unmatched.